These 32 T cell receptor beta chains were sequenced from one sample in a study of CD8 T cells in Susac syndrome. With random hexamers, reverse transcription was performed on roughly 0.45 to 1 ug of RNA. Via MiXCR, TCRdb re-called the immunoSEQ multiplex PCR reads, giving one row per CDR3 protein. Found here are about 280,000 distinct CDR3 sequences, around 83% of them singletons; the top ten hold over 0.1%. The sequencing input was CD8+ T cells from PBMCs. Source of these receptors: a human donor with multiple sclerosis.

CDR3: CAWTHVTEAFF. The CDR3 DNA reads TGTGCCTGGACCCACGTCACTGAAGCTTTCTTT. This chain joins TRBV30 and TRBJ1-1, with unresolved D. The CDR3 totals 11 residues. CDR1 and CDR2 from the germline V gene are GTSNPN and SVGIG (reference sequence). V was trimmed by 4 bases and J by 4 bases, leaving 7 bases between them.

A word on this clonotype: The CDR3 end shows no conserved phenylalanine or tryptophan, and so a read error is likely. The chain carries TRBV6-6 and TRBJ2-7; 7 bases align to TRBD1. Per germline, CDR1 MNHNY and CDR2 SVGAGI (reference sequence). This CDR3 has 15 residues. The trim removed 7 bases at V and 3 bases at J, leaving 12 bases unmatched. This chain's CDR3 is CASKPAGTAYYEQYL. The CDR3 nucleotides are TGTGCCAGCAAACCCGCCGGGACAGCCTACTACGAGCAGTACCTC.

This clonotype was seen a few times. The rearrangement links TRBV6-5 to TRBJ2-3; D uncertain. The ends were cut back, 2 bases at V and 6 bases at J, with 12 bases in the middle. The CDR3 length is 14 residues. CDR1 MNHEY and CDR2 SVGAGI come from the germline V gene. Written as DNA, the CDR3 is TGTGCCAGCAGTTACGTGGGCGGTGGGGATACGCAGTATTTT. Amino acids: CASSYVGGGDTQYF.

Here the CDR3 DNA reads TGCGCCAGCAGCCAAGATCCCGGGGAAGGGACCCAGTACTTC. Amino acid sequence: CASSQDPGEGTQYF. The chain joins TRBV4-1 to TRBJ2-5; D may be TRBD2 (5 bases). Germline V gene sequence: CDR1 MGHRA, CDR2 YSYEKL. The CDR3 totals 14 residues. The germline V and J ends were trimmed by 0 bases and 7 bases, with 12 bases remaining between them.

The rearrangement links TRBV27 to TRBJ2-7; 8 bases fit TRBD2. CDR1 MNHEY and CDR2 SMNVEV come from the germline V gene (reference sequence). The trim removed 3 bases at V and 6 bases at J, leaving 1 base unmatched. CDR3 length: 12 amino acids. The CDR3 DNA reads TGTGCCAGCAGTTTCGGGGGGGCCGAGCAGTACTTC. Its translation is CASSFGGAEQYF.

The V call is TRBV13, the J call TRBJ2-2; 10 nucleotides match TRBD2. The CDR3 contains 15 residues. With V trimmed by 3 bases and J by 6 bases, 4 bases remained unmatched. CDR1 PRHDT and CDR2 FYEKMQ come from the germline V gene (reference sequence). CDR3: CASSFGLAVPGELFF. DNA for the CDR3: TGTGCCAGCAGCTTCGGACTAGCGGTACCCGGGGAGCTGTTTTTT.

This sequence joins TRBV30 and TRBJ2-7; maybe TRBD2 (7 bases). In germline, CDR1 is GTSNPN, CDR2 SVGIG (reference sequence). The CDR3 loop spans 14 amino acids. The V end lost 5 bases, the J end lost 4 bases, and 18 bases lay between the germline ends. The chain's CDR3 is CAWQGGGLKYEQYF. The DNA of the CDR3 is TGTGCCTGGCAAGGGGGAGGGCTAAAGTACGAGCAGTACTTC.

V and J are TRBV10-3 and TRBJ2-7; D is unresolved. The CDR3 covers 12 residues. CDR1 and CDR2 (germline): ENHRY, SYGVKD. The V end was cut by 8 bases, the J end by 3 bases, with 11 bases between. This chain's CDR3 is CAIRWNDYEQYF. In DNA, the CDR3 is TGTGCCATCCGATGGAACGACTACGAGCAGTACTTC.

The CDR3 sequence: CASRAGGQETQYF. The DNA of the CDR3 is TGTGCCAGCCGAGCGGGGGGACAGGAGACCCAGTACTTC. The genes are TRBV6-1 and TRBJ2-5; 9 bases align to TRBD2. The germline CDR1 and CDR2 sequences are MNHNS and SASEGT. V trimming: 8 bases; J trimming: 5 bases; junction bases outside the gene matches: 6. CDR3 length: 13 amino acids.

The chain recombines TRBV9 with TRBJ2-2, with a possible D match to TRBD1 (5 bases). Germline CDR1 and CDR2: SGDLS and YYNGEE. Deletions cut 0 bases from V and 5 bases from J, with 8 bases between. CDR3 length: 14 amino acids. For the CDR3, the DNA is TGTGCCAGCAGCGTAGGGACACTTACCGGGGAGCTGTTTTTT. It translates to CASSVGTLTGELFF.

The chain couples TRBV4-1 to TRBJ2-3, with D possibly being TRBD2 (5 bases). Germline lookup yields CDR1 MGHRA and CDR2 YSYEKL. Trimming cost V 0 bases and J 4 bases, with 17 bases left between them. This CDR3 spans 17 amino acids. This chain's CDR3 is CASSQDNQHAEADTQYF. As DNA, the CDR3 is TGCGCCAGCAGCCAAGATAATCAGCATGCGGAGGCAGATACGCAGTATTTT.

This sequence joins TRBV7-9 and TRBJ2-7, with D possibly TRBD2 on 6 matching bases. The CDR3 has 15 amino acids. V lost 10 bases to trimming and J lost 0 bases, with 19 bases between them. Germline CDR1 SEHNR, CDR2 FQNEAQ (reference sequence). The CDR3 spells CANSSEGRSSYEQYF. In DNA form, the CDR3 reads TGTGCCAATAGCTCTGAGGGGAGGAGCTCCTACGAGCAGTACTTC.

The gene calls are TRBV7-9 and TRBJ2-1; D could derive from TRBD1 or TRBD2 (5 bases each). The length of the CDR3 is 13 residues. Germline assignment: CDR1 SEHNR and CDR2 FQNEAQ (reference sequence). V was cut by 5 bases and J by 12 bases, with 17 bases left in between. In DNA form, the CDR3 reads TGTGCCAGCAGCATACCGGGGCCGAGGGGGCAGTTCTTC. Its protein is CASSIPGPRGQFF. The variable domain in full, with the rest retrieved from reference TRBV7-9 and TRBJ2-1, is DTGVSQNPRHKITKRGQNVTFRCDPISEHNRLYWYRQTLGQGPEFLTYFQNEAQLEKSRLLSDRFSAERPKGSFSTLEIQRTEQGDSAMYLCASSIPGPRGQFFGPGTRLTVL.

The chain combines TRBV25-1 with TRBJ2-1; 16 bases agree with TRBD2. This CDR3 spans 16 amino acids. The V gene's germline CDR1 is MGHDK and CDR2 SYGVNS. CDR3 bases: TGTGACTTTCCGGGACTAGCGGGAGGGACCTACAATGAGCAGTTCTTC. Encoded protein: CDFPGLAGGTYNEQFF. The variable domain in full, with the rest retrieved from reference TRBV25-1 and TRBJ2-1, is EADIYQTPRYLVIGTGKKITLECSQTMGHDKMYWYQQDPGMELHLIHYSYGVNSTEKGDLSSESTVSRIRTEHFPLTLESARPSHTSQYLCDFPGLAGGTYNEQFFGPGTRLTVL.

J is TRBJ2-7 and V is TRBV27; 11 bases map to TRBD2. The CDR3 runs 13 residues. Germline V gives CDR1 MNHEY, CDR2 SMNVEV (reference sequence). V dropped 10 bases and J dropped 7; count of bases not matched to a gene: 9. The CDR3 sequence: CATGSGRASEQYF. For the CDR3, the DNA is TGTGCCACCGGTAGCGGGAGGGCAAGTGAGCAGTACTTC.

CDR3 sequence (DNA): TGCAGTGCCAGACTGCAGGGCTACGAGCAGTACTTC. The encoded protein is CSARLQGYEQYF. The chain combines TRBV20-1 with TRBJ2-7, with D maybe TRBD1 (5 bases). V lost 6 bases and J lost 3, with 12 bases in between. Looked up from germline, CDR1 is DFQATT and CDR2 is SNEGSKA (reference sequence). The CDR3 loop spans 12 amino acids.

The CDR3 region has the DNA TGTGCCAGCAGCTTAGAGGGCGTCCTAAACATTCAGTACTTC. Protein product: CASSLEGVLNIQYF. The chain employs TRBV11-2 and TRBJ2-4; D is unresolved. CDR1 SGHAT and CDR2 FQNNGV come from the germline V gene. V lost 0 bases, J lost 6 bases, and 9 bases lay in between. The CDR3 length is 14 residues.

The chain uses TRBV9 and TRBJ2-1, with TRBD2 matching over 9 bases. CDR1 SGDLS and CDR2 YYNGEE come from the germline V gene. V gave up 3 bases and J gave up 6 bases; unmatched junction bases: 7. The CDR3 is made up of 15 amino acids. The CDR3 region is CASSESGTSPNEQFF. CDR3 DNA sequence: TGTGCCAGCAGCGAATCCGGGACTAGCCCCAATGAGCAGTTCTTC.

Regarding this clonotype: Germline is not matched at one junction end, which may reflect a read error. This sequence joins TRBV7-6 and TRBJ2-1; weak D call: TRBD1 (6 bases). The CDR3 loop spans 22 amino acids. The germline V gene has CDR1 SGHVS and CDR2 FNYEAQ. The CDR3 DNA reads TGTGCCAGCAGCTTAAAACTCTCCAGGGCCTGGGTTCGGGACACCTCCTCCAATGAGCAGTTCTTC. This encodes CASSLKLSRAWVRDTSSNEQFF.

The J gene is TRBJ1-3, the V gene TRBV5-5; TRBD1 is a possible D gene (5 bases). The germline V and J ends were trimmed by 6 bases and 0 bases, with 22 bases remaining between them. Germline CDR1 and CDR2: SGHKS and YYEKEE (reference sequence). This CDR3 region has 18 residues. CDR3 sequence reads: CASNPVSRDYLSGNTIYF. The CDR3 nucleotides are TGTGCCAGCAACCCCGTCTCGAGGGACTACCTCTCTGGAAACACCATATATTTT.

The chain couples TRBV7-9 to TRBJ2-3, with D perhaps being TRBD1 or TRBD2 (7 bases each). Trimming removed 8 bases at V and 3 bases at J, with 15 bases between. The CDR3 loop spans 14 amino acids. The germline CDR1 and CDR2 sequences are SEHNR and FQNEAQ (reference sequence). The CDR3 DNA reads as TGTGCCAGCGTAAGACAGGGAGGGACAGATACGCAGTATTTT. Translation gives CASVRQGGTDTQYF.

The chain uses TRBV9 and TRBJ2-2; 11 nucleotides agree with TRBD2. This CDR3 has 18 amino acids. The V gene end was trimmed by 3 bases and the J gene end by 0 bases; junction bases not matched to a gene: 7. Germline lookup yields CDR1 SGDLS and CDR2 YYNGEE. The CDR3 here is CASSDPTSGDANTGELFF. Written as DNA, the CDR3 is TGTGCCAGCAGCGACCCGACTAGCGGGGACGCGAACACCGGGGAGCTGTTTTTT. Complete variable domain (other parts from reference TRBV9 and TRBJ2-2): DSGVTQTPKHLITATGQRVTLRCSPRSGDLSVYWYQQSLDQGLQFLIQYYNGEERAKGNILERFSAQQFPDLHSELNLSSLELGDSALYFCASSDPTSGDANTGELFFGEGSRLTVL.

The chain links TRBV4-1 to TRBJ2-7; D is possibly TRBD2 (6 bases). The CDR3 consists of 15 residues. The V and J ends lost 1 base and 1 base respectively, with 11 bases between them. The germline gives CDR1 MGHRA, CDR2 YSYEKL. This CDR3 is CASSQAPGVSYEQYF. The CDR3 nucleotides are TGCGCCAGCAGCCAAGCTCCGGGAGTGTCCTACGAGCAGTACTTC.

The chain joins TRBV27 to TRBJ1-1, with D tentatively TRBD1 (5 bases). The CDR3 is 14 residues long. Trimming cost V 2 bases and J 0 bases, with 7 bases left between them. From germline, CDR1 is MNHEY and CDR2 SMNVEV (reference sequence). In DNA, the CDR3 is TGTGCCAGCAGTTTAACAGGACTGAACACTGAAGCTTTCTTT. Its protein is CASSLTGLNTEAFF.

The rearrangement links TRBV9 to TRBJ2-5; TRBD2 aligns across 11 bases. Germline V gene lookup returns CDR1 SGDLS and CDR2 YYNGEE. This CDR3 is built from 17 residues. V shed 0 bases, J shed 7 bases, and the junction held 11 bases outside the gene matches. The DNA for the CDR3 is TGTGCCAGCAGCGTAGAAATTAGCGGGAGGGTAGGAGGGACCCAGTACTTC. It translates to CASSVEISGRVGGTQYF.

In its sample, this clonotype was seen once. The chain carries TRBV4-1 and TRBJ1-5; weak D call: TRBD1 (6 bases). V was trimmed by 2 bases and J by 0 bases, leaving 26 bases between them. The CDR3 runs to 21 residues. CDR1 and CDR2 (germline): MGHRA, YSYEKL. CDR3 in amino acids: CASSQYSTGLPTAYSNQPQHF. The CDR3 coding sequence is TGCGCCAGCAGCCAATATTCAACAGGGCTCCCCACCGCCTATAGCAATCAGCCCCAGCATTTT.

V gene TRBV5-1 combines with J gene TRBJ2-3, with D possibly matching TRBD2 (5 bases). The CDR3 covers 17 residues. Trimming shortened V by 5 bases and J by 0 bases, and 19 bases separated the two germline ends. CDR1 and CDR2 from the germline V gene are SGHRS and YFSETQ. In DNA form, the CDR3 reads TGCGCCAGCAGGCCGACCTCTATCGGGAAGAGCACAGATACGCAGTATTTT. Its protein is CASRPTSIGKSTDTQYF.

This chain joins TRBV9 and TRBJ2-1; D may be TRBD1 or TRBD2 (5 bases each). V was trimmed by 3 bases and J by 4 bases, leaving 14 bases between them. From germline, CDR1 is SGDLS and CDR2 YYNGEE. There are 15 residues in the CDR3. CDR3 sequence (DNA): TGTGCCAGCAGCGCTTCCGGGACCAATTACAATGAGCAGTTCTTC. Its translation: CASSASGTNYNEQFF. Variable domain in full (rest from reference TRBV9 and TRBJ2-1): DSGVTQTPKHLITATGQRVTLRCSPRSGDLSVYWYQQSLDQGLQFLIQYYNGEERAKGNILERFSAQQFPDLHSELNLSSLELGDSALYFCASSASGTNYNEQFFGPGTRLTVL.

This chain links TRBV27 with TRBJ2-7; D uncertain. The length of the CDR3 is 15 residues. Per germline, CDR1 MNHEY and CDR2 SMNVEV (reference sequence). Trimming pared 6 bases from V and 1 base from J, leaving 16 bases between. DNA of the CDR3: TGTGCCAGCAGCCTAAACGCAGTCCCTTCCTACGAGCAGTACTTC. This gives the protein CASSLNAVPSYEQYF.

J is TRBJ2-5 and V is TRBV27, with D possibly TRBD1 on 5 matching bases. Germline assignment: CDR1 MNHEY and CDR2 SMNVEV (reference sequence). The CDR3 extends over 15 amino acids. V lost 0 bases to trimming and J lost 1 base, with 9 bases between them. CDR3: CASSLSIGVQETQYF. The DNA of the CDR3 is TGTGCCAGCAGTTTATCGATAGGGGTCCAAGAGACCCAGTACTTC.

The CDR3 DNA sequence: TGTGCCAGCAGTACTCGGGACGGGGGAGCAACTAATGAAAAACTGTTTTTT. It specifies CASSTRDGGATNEKLFF. V is TRBV27 and J is TRBJ1-4, with D perhaps TRBD1 (5 bases). The CDR3 sequence is 17 residues long. V lost 5 bases, J lost 0 bases, and 16 bases lay in between. Germline CDR1 MNHEY, CDR2 SMNVEV (reference sequence). Complete variable domain (other parts from reference TRBV27 and TRBJ1-4): EAQVTQNPRYLITVTGKKLTVTCSQNMNHEYMSWYRQDPGLGLRQIYYSMNVEVTDKGDVPEGYKVSRKEKRNFPLILESPSPNQTSLYFCASSTRDGGATNEKLFFGSGTQLSVL.

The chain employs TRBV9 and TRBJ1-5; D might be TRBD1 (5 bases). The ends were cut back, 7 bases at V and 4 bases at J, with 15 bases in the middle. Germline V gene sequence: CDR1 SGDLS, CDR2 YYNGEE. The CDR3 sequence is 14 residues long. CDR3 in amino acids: CASGGGDVNQPQHF. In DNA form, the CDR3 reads TGTGCCAGCGGAGGAGGGGATGTGAATCAGCCCCAGCATTTT.